This entry lists 6 T cell receptor beta chains sequenced from one sample in a study of monozygotic twins with inflammatory bowel disease. TCRdb re-called the 5' RACE reads, yielding one record per CDR3 amino acid sequence without DNA. Seen in this sample are about 380,000 distinct CDR3 sequences; the ten most common clones hold around 2.6%. The sample was blood. The source of these receptors is a human donor with ulcerative colitis or Crohn's disease, or a healthy co-twin of an affected twin (not recorded which).

The chain employs TRBV5-1 and TRBJ2-5; with no DNA, the TCRdb D assignment of TRBD1 cannot be verified. Germline V CDR1 and CDR2: SGHRS, YFSETQ. The CDR3 covers 15 residues. This chain's CDR3 is CASSEAGTGQETQYF. The variable domain in full, completed from reference TRBV5-1 and TRBJ2-5, reads KAGVTQTPRYLIKTRGQQVTLSCSPISGHRSVSWYQQTPGQGLQFLFEYFSETQRNKGNFPGRFSGRQFSNSRSEMNVSTLELGDSALYLCASSEAGTGQETQYFGPGTRLLVL.

This rearrangement joins TRBV20-1 to TRBJ2-7; TCRdb picks TRBD1, but there is no DNA to check that call. CDR3 length: 14 residues. The germline gives CDR1 DFQATT, CDR2 SNEGSKA (reference sequence). This CDR3 is CSAYQTGWSYEQYF.

This chain links TRBV7-7 with TRBJ2-1; lacking DNA, the TRBD1 call made by TCRdb goes unchecked. This CDR3 contains 17 residues. Germline V gene data show CDR1 as SSHAT and CDR2 as FNYEAQ (reference sequence). CDR3: CASSLAGTPTAYNEQFF.

The V and J genes are TRBV24-1 and TRBJ1-5. CDR1 is KGHDR, CDR2 SFDVKD, per germline. The CDR3 runs to 19 residues. CDR3 sequence: CATSEVQTSEGYSNQPQHF.

The chain recombines TRBV5-6 with TRBJ2-3. The germline gives CDR1 SGHDT, CDR2 YYEEEE. The CDR3 has 14 residues. CDR3 in amino acids: CASSLDGTTDTQYF. The full variable domain, its missing parts supplied by reference TRBV5-6 and TRBJ2-3, is DAGVTQSPTHLIKTRGQQVTLRCSPKSGHDTVSWYQQALGQGPQFIFQYYEEEERQRGNFPDRFSGHQFPNYSSELNVNALLLGDSALYLCASSLDGTTDTQYFGPGTRLTVL.

V and J are TRBV20-1 and TRBJ2-3. Germline V gives CDR1 DFQATT, CDR2 SNEGSKA (reference sequence). This CDR3 contains 15 residues. The chain's CDR3 is CSASAANRNPDTQYF.